The source of this T cell receptor (beta chain) is a study of blood T cell repertoires in COVID-19. Study information: Sources were T cells, B-cell-depleted T cells, or PBMCs; the material itself was cDNA or gDNA.

Authors' analysis steps: Quantification of nucleated cells was approximated via reference gene primer amplification. Only in-frame clones appear in the TCRdb table, and some are missing; sequencing was by immunoSEQ multiplex PCR. The V and J calls and clone size were taken over from that table, and D and trimming were inferred from the DNA. Among 250,000 or so clones, 84% were seen once, and the ten largest hold under 2%. Of note for this clone: Other nucleotide sequences from this sample produce the same CDR3.

The CDR3 length is 13 residues. Trimming shortened V by 6 bases and J by 2 bases, and 11 bases separated the two germline ends. Germline CDR1 reads KGHSH; CDR2 reads LQKENI. The chain is built from TRBV18 and TRBJ2-7; tentatively, D is TRBD2 (5 bases). The sequenced sample was PBMCs or T cells enriched from blood (not recorded which). The sequence came from a man aged 55 to 69 who had recovered from COVID-19. DNA of the CDR3: TGTGCCAGCTCGCGCGGGTCGACCTACGAGCAGTACTTC. Its protein is CASSRGSTYEQYF.